Listed below are T cell receptor beta chains from one sample, sequenced in a study of T cell repertoires in cytomegalovirus infection. TCRdb processed the reads anew with MiXCR; each CDR3 protein has one entry. The sample includes hundreds of thousands of distinct CDR3 sequences, 6.5% of them seen just once. The sequenced sample was PBMCs. The source is a human donor in good health (CMV status not recorded). Some clones in this sample may be carry-over from other donors' samples. Both conserved end residues are part of each CDR3. The D gene is left open where the match is weak. Expanded clones are given a class, and other clones once, few, many or no size at all.

CDR3 protein: CASTSTGASQPQHF
CDR3 DNA: TGTGCCAGCACCTCGACGGGGGCAAGTCAGCCCCAGCATTTT
J gene: TRBJ1-5
D gene: NA
V gene: TRBV7-2
CDR3 length: 14
clone size: many

CDR3 protein: CAWSGAGANVLTF
CDR3 DNA: TGTGCCTGGAGTGGTGCTGGGGCCAACGTCCTGACTTTC
J gene: TRBJ2-6
D gene: NA
V gene: TRBV30
CDR3 length: 13
clone size: NA

CDR3 protein: CASRPPGRRNYEQYF
CDR3 DNA: TGTGCCAGCAGACCGCCGGGACGTCGGAACTACGAGCAGTACTTC
J gene: TRBJ2-7
D gene: NA
V gene: TRBV7-2
CDR3 length: 15
clone size: many

CDR3 protein: CSASSLAFGELFF
CDR3 DNA: TGCAGTGCTAGTAGCCTAGCCTTCGGGGAGCTGTTTTTT
J gene: TRBJ2-2
D gene: NA
V gene: TRBV20-1
CDR3 length: 13
clone size: many

CDR3 protein: CASSLEGGLGGTQYF
CDR3 DNA: TGTGCCAGCAGCTTGGAGGGGGGGCTCGGTGGGACCCAGTACTTC
J gene: TRBJ2-5
D gene: NA
V gene: TRBV5-4
CDR3 length: 15
clone size: NA

CDR3 protein: CASSDGTGGFETQYF
CDR3 DNA: TGTGCCAGCAGTGATGGGACAGGGGGCTTCGAGACCCAGTACTTC
J gene: TRBJ2-5
D gene: TRBD1
V gene: TRBV25-1
CDR3 length: 15
clone size: many

CDR3 protein: CASSLTRDRITEAFF
CDR3 DNA: TGTGCCAGCAGCTTAACCCGGGACAGGATCACTGAAGCTTTCTTT
J gene: TRBJ1-1
D gene: TRBD1
V gene: TRBV7-2
CDR3 length: 15
clone size: many

CDR3 protein: CASSPYRENTEAFF
CDR3 DNA: TGTGCCAGCAGCCCCTACAGGGAGAACACTGAAGCTTTCTTT
J gene: TRBJ1-1
D gene: NA
V gene: TRBV13
CDR3 length: 14
clone size: many

CDR3 protein: CASSLMGYGYTF
CDR3 DNA: TGTGCCAGCAGTTTAATGGGTTATGGCTACACCTTC
J gene: TRBJ1-2
D gene: NA
V gene: TRBV12-3/TRBV12-4
CDR3 length: 12
clone size: many

CDR3 protein: CASSPDSAGRDQPQHF
CDR3 DNA: TGTGCCAGCAGCCCCGATTCGGCAGGACGGGATCAGCCCCAGCATTTT
J gene: TRBJ1-5
D gene: NA
V gene: TRBV7-2
CDR3 length: 16
clone size: many

CDR3 protein: CASSGRSGTGELFF
CDR3 DNA: TGTGCCAGCAGCGGGCGGTCGGGCACCGGGGAGCTGTTTTTT
J gene: TRBJ2-2
D gene: NA
V gene: TRBV5-5
CDR3 length: 14
clone size: few

CDR3 protein: CSVEDFQIAGGRSFF
CDR3 DNA: TGCAGCGTTGAGGACTTTCAAATAGCGGGGGGGCGGTCGTTCTTC
J gene: TRBJ2-1
D gene: TRBD2
V gene: TRBV29-1
CDR3 length: 15
clone size: many

CDR3 protein: CASSSQTGGELFF
CDR3 DNA: TGTGCCAGCAGTTCCCAGACCGGCGGGGAGCTGTTTTTT
J gene: TRBJ2-2
D gene: NA
V gene: TRBV12-3/TRBV12-4
CDR3 length: 13
clone size: many

CDR3 protein: CASSQLRGRDYNEQFF
CDR3 DNA: TGCGCCAGCAGCCAACTAAGGGGCCGGGATTACAATGAGCAGTTCTTC
J gene: TRBJ2-1
D gene: NA
V gene: TRBV4-3
CDR3 length: 16
clone size: few

CDR3 protein: CSVEEGAGTSGGLSQYF
CDR3 DNA: TGCAGCGTTGAAGAGGGGGCCGGGACTAGCGGGGGCCTGTCCCAGTACTTC
J gene: TRBJ2-5
D gene: TRBD2
V gene: TRBV29-1
CDR3 length: 17
clone size: NA

CDR3 protein: CASSWGVEAFF
CDR3 DNA: TGTGCCAGCAGCTGGGGGGTCGAAGCTTTCTTT
J gene: TRBJ1-1
D gene: NA
V gene: TRBV11-2
CDR3 length: 11
clone size: many

CDR3 protein: CASSAQDRGYTF
CDR3 DNA: TGTGCCAGCAGTGCACAGGATCGTGGCTACACCTTC
J gene: TRBJ1-2
D gene: NA
V gene: TRBV25-1
CDR3 length: 12
clone size: many

CDR3 protein: CASSLAPLGRADTQYF
CDR3 DNA: TGTGCCAGCAGCTTAGCGCCATTGGGGCGGGCAGATACGCAGTATTTT
J gene: TRBJ2-3
D gene: NA
V gene: TRBV7-2
CDR3 length: 16
clone size: many

CDR3 protein: CASSPETGRNYGYTF
CDR3 DNA: TGCGCCAGCAGCCCCGAGACAGGGAGGAACTATGGCTACACCTTC
J gene: TRBJ1-2
D gene: TRBD1
V gene: TRBV5-1
CDR3 length: 15
clone size: NA

CDR3 protein: CSARDRDRYYEQYF
CDR3 DNA: TGCAGTGCTAGAGATAGGGACCGCTACTACGAGCAGTACTTC
J gene: TRBJ2-7
D gene: NA
V gene: TRBV20-1
CDR3 length: 14
clone size: NA

CDR3 protein: CASSPLFRDRVSGNTIYF
CDR3 DNA: TGTGCCAGCAGCCCCCTCTTCCGGGACAGAGTCTCTGGAAACACCATATATTTT
J gene: TRBJ1-3
D gene: TRBD1
V gene: TRBV5-5
CDR3 length: 18
clone size: many

CDR3 protein: CASSLTPLAGPSTDTQYF
CDR3 DNA: TGTGCCAGCAGCCTCACCCCCCTAGCGGGGCCCAGCACAGATACGCAGTATTTT
J gene: TRBJ2-3
D gene: TRBD2
V gene: TRBV7-2
CDR3 length: 18
clone size: many

CDR3 protein: CASSADRASTEAFF
CDR3 DNA: TGTGCCAGCAGCGCGGACAGGGCAAGCACTGAAGCTTTCTTT
J gene: TRBJ1-1
D gene: TRBD1
V gene: TRBV9
CDR3 length: 14
clone size: many

CDR3 protein: CASSLGGSSTGELFF
CDR3 DNA: TGTGCCAGCAGCTTAGGGGGCAGCTCCACCGGGGAGCTGTTTTTT
J gene: TRBJ2-2
D gene: NA
V gene: TRBV7-8
CDR3 length: 15
clone size: many

CDR3 protein: CASSSFAGVYQETQYF
CDR3 DNA: TGTGCCAGCAGCTCTTTTGCGGGGGTCTATCAAGAGACCCAGTACTTC
J gene: TRBJ2-5
D gene: TRBD2
V gene: TRBV7-2
CDR3 length: 16
clone size: many

CDR3 protein: CASSLGSRVYNSPLHF
CDR3 DNA: TGTGCCAGCAGTTTAGGGTCCAGGGTTTATAATTCACCCCTCCACTTT
J gene: TRBJ1-6
D gene: NA
V gene: TRBV28
CDR3 length: 16
clone size: many

CDR3 protein: CASSTGVSNQPQHF
CDR3 DNA: TGTGCCAGCAGTACAGGGGTTAGCAATCAGCCCCAGCATTTT
J gene: TRBJ1-5
D gene: TRBD1
V gene: TRBV12-3/TRBV12-4
CDR3 length: 14
clone size: many

CDR3 protein: CASSLPPRAGGRNEQFF
CDR3 DNA: TGTGCCAGCAGTTTGCCGCCCCGAGCGGGGGGTCGCAATGAGCAGTTCTTC
J gene: TRBJ2-1
D gene: TRBD2
V gene: TRBV27
CDR3 length: 17
clone size: many

CDR3 protein: CASSPPMGRVNSPLHF
CDR3 DNA: TGTGCCAGCAGTCCCCCGATGGGCAGGGTGAATTCACCCCTCCACTTT
J gene: TRBJ1-6
D gene: NA
V gene: TRBV12-3/TRBV12-4
CDR3 length: 16
clone size: many

CDR3 protein: CASSFGLAGPAGELFF
CDR3 DNA: TGTGCCAGCAGCTTTGGGCTAGCGGGCCCCGCCGGGGAGCTGTTTTTT
J gene: TRBJ2-2
D gene: TRBD2
V gene: TRBV7-6
CDR3 length: 16
clone size: many

CDR3 protein: CASSWSGTSGYNEQFF
CDR3 DNA: TGTGCCAGCAGCTGGTCCGGGACTAGCGGATACAATGAGCAGTTCTTC
J gene: TRBJ2-1
D gene: TRBD2
V gene: TRBV5-4
CDR3 length: 16
clone size: many

CDR3 protein: CASSSLDRGGPF
CDR3 DNA: TGTGCCAGCAGCTCCTTGGACAGGGGCGGCCCTTTC
J gene: TRBJ1-2
D gene: TRBD1
V gene: TRBV7-9
CDR3 length: 12
clone size: many

CDR3 protein: CASSFGTQPTGPQHF
CDR3 DNA: TGTGCCAGCAGCTTTGGAACGCAGCCTACGGGGCCCCAGCATTTT
J gene: TRBJ1-5
D gene: NA
V gene: TRBV7-2
CDR3 length: 15
clone size: many

CDR3 protein: CASSPFLYRGKDNQPQHF
CDR3 DNA: TGTGCCAGCAGCCCTTTTCTATACAGGGGGAAGGACAATCAGCCCCAGCATTTT
J gene: TRBJ1-5
D gene: TRBD1
V gene: TRBV7-2
CDR3 length: 18
clone size: many

CDR3 protein: CSAAGGYEQYF
CDR3 DNA: TGCAGTGCCGCGGGAGGATACGAGCAGTACTTC
J gene: TRBJ2-7
D gene: TRBD2
V gene: TRBV20-1
CDR3 length: 11
clone size: many

CDR3 protein: CASSSKQGYGTEAFF
CDR3 DNA: TGTGCCAGCAGCTCAAAACAGGGGTATGGCACTGAAGCTTTCTTT
J gene: TRBJ1-1
D gene: TRBD1
V gene: TRBV11-1
CDR3 length: 15
clone size: many

CDR3 protein: CASSQVRGGGEQFF
CDR3 DNA: TGTGCCAGCAGCCAAGTACGCGGGGGCGGGGAGCAGTTCTTC
J gene: TRBJ2-1
D gene: NA
V gene: TRBV14
CDR3 length: 14
clone size: NA

CDR3 protein: CASSLSVTGAQETQYF
CDR3 DNA: TGTGCCAGCAGCTTAAGTGTGACAGGGGCCCAAGAGACCCAGTACTTC
J gene: TRBJ2-5
D gene: TRBD1
V gene: TRBV11-2
CDR3 length: 16
clone size: many

CDR3 protein: CASSLHGNEQFF
CDR3 DNA: TGTGCCAGCAGCTTACATGGCAATGAGCAGTTCTTC
J gene: TRBJ2-1
D gene: NA
V gene: TRBV7-8
CDR3 length: 12
clone size: many

CDR3 protein: CASRPGPGGELFF
CDR3 DNA: TGTGCCAGCAGGCCCGGTCCCGGAGGGGAGCTGTTTTTT
J gene: TRBJ2-2
D gene: NA
V gene: TRBV7-3
CDR3 length: 13
clone size: many

CDR3 protein: CSVEAGFYTF
CDR3 DNA: TGCAGCGTTGAAGCCGGATTCTACACCTTC
J gene: TRBJ1-2
D gene: NA
V gene: TRBV29-1
CDR3 length: 10
clone size: few

CDR3 protein: CASSLDRGDGEQFF
CDR3 DNA: TGTGCCAGCAGCTTAGACCGGGGTGACGGTGAGCAGTTCTTC
J gene: TRBJ2-1
D gene: NA
V gene: TRBV11-2
CDR3 length: 14
clone size: many

CDR3 protein: CASSFAGPAEAFF
CDR3 DNA: TGTGCCAGCAGCTTCGCAGGGCCAGCTGAAGCTTTCTTT
J gene: TRBJ1-1
D gene: NA
V gene: TRBV7-2
CDR3 length: 13
clone size: many

CDR3 protein: CASSRSENTEAFF
CDR3 DNA: TGTGCCAGCAGTCGGTCGGAGAACACTGAAGCTTTCTTT
J gene: TRBJ1-1
D gene: NA
V gene: TRBV7-2
CDR3 length: 13
clone size: many

CDR3 protein: CASSLSRGGPTGELFF
CDR3 DNA: TGTGCCAGCAGTTTATCCCGGGGGGGGCCCACCGGGGAGCTGTTTTTT
J gene: TRBJ2-2
D gene: TRBD2
V gene: TRBV27
CDR3 length: 16
clone size: many

CDR3 protein: CASSFVPTNYGYTF
CDR3 DNA: TGTGCCAGCAGTTTTGTTCCTACTAACTATGGCTACACCTTC
J gene: TRBJ1-2
D gene: NA
V gene: TRBV28
CDR3 length: 14
clone size: many

CDR3 protein: CSVEAREHEQYF
CDR3 DNA: TGCAGCGTTGAAGCCAGGGAACACGAGCAGTACTTC
J gene: TRBJ2-7
D gene: NA
V gene: TRBV29-1
CDR3 length: 12
clone size: many

CDR3 protein: CASSLRGGAKNIQYF
CDR3 DNA: TGTGCCAGCAGCTTACGCGGGGGGGCCAAAAACATTCAGTACTTC
J gene: TRBJ2-4
D gene: TRBD2
V gene: TRBV7-9
CDR3 length: 15
clone size: many

CDR3 protein: CSARPGFTLAKNIQYF
CDR3 DNA: TGCAGTGCCCGACCGGGGTTTACTCTAGCCAAAAACATTCAGTACTTC
J gene: TRBJ2-4
D gene: NA
V gene: TRBV20-1
CDR3 length: 16
clone size: many

CDR3 protein: CASSRIDRGSKGYTF
CDR3 DNA: TGTGCCAGCAGTCGTATCGACAGGGGATCTAAAGGCTACACCTTC
J gene: TRBJ1-2
D gene: TRBD1
V gene: TRBV28
CDR3 length: 15
clone size: many

CDR3 protein: CASSFRGEDTEAFF
CDR3 DNA: TGCGCCAGCAGCTTTAGGGGTGAGGACACTGAAGCTTTCTTT
J gene: TRBJ1-1
D gene: NA
V gene: TRBV5-1
CDR3 length: 14
clone size: many

CDR3 protein: CASSLANRNTEAFF
CDR3 DNA: TGTGCCAGCAGCTTAGCGAATCGGAATACTGAAGCTTTCTTT
J gene: TRBJ1-1
D gene: NA
V gene: TRBV7-9
CDR3 length: 14
clone size: many

CDR3 protein: CSPLWGTQYF
CDR3 DNA: TGCAGCCCCCTGTGGGGGACCCAGTACTTC
J gene: TRBJ2-5
D gene: NA
V gene: TRBV29-1
CDR3 length: 10
clone size: NA

CDR3 protein: CANRVTLAKNIQYF
CDR3 DNA: TGCGCCAACCGGGTGACTCTAGCCAAAAACATTCAGTACTTC
J gene: TRBJ2-4
D gene: NA
V gene: TRBV4-3
CDR3 length: 14
clone size: many